These 11 T cell receptor beta chains originate from one sample sequenced in a study of cytomegalovirus exposure and HLA in healthy donors. Both 60 Vbeta primers and 13 Jbeta primers went into the PCR. Produced via immunoSEQ multiplex PCR; TCRdb's table is partial and in-frame only. The table shows around 81,000 clones, with over 55% occurring only once. Sequencing was performed on PBMCs. These receptor sequences come from a man aged 25 to 45 in good health and CMV-seropositive.

A few counts support this clone. The chain employs TRBV5-1 and TRBJ2-6, with D perhaps TRBD2 (6 bases). CDR1 SGHRS and CDR2 YFSETQ come from the germline V gene. Trimming stripped 9 bases from V and 2 bases from J, with 12 bases between. There are 14 residues in the CDR3. For the CDR3, the DNA is TGCGCCACATCGTCGGGGGCTGGGGCCAACGTCCTGACTTTC. This sequence encodes CATSSGAGANVLTF.

The chain links TRBV2 to TRBJ2-3, with TRBD2 identical over 9 bases. The germline gives CDR1 SNHLY, CDR2 FYNNEI. The CDR3 sequence is 14 residues long. Trimming removed 5 bases from V and 3 bases from J; junction bases left unmatched: 3. DNA for the CDR3: TGTGCCAGCAGTCGCGGGAGGGAAACAGATACGCAGTATTTT. It is translated as CASSRGRETDTQYF. The whole variable domain, remainder taken from reference TRBV2 and TRBJ2-3, is EPEVTQTPSHQVTQMGQEVILRCVPISNHLYFYWYRQILGQKVEFLVSFYNNEISEKSEIFDDQFSVERPDGSNFTLKIRSTKLEDSAMYFCASSRGRETDTQYFGPGTRLTVL.

The table lists this clone with a few counts. The V gene is TRBV6-5, the J gene TRBJ2-3; 8 bases line up with TRBD2. Trimming removed 6 bases from V and 5 bases from J; junction bases left unmatched: 10. From germline, CDR1 is MNHEY and CDR2 SVGAGI. The CDR3 loop spans 15 amino acids. Here the CDR3 reads CASSPVSGVRDTQYF. The DNA for the CDR3 is TGTGCCAGCAGCCCCGTTAGCGGGGTGAGAGATACGCAGTATTTT.

The chain has TRBV30 and TRBJ1-4; D is ambiguous. Germline loops: CDR1 GTSNPN, CDR2 SVGIG (reference sequence). The CDR3 loop spans 13 amino acids. Trimming took off 4 bases at V and 7 bases at J, with 13 bases between the two ends. The CDR3 loop reads CAWTDGRGEKLFF. The CDR3 nucleotides read TGTGCCTGGACGGATGGCCGGGGTGAAAAACTGTTTTTT.

CDR3 DNA: TGTGCCAGCAGTTCACAAGGACAGTCGAAAGCTTTCTTT. Residues: CASSSQGQSKAFF. The chain has TRBV2 and TRBJ1-1, with D possibly matching TRBD1 (6 bases). Trimming removed 5 bases from V and 9 bases from J, with 16 bases in between. Germline V gene data show CDR1 as SNHLY and CDR2 as FYNNEI. There are 13 residues in the CDR3.

The rearrangement joins TRBV11-3 to TRBJ1-1; D is undetermined. The ends were cut back, 5 bases at V and 11 bases at J, with 12 bases in the middle. This CDR3 region has 11 residues. CDR1 is SGHNT, CDR2 YENEEA, per germline. The CDR3 DNA sequence: TGTGCCAGCAGCCTGGAGAGGGCGGCTTTCTTT. It encodes CASSLERAAFF.

V gene TRBV28 combines with J gene TRBJ2-1; maybe TRBD2 (6 bases). V lost 6 bases to trimming and J lost 4 bases, with 13 bases between them. Germline CDR1 reads MDHEN; CDR2 reads SYDVKM. CDR3 length: 14 residues. CDR3 DNA: TGTGCCAGCAGAGACATAGCGGCATACAATGAGCAGTTCTTC. Translation: CASRDIAAYNEQFF.

V usage is TRBV18 and J usage is TRBJ1-2; D perhaps matches TRBD1 (6 bases). The germline gives CDR1 KGHSH, CDR2 LQKENI. Trimming shortened V by 3 bases and J by 1 base, and 18 bases separated the two germline ends. The CDR3 contains 17 residues. CDR3: CASSPTLGTQNNYGYTF. DNA for the CDR3: TGTGCCAGCTCACCCACCTTAGGGACACAAAATAACTATGGCTACACCTTC. The variable domain in full, with the rest retrieved from reference TRBV18 and TRBJ1-2, is NAGVMQNPRHLVRRRGQEARLRCSPMKGHSHVYWYRQLPEEGLKFMVYLQKENIIDESGMPKERFSAEFPKEGPSILRIQQVVRGDSAAYFCASSPTLGTQNNYGYTFGSGTRLTVV.

The chain links TRBV7-2 to TRBJ2-3; 10 nucleotides line up with TRBD2. The germline V gene encodes CDR1 SGHTA and CDR2 FQGNSA. V was pared by 5 bases and J by 1 base, with 15 bases of the junction left unmatched. CDR3 length equals 19 residues. The CDR3 DNA sequence: TGTGCCAGCAGCCGAGACCGACCCTTAGCGGGGGGCCGCACAGATACGCAGTATTTT. Translation: CASSRDRPLAGGRTDTQYF.

The chain has TRBV9 and TRBJ2-3, with 7 bases that match TRBD2. Germline V gene sequence: CDR1 SGDLS, CDR2 YYNGEE. CDR3 length: 16 amino acids. The ends lost 2 bases at V and 5 bases at J; junction bases unmatched: 11. The CDR3 sequence: CASSVNPGAGVDTQYF. CDR3 sequence (DNA): TGTGCCAGCAGCGTTAACCCGGGTGCGGGGGTAGATACGCAGTATTTT. Together with reference TRBV9 and TRBJ2-3, the CDR3 gives the full variable domain: DSGVTQTPKHLITATGQRVTLRCSPRSGDLSVYWYQQSLDQGLQFLIQYYNGEERAKGNILERFSAQQFPDLHSELNLSSLELGDSALYFCASSVNPGAGVDTQYFGPGTRLTVL.

This clone was recorded many times. The chain recombines TRBV27 with TRBJ2-1; 7 bases are shared with TRBD2. Germline CDR1 reads MNHEY; CDR2 reads SMNVEV (reference sequence). V lost 10 bases to trimming and J lost 4 bases; unmatched junction nucleotides: 13. The CDR3 spans 15 residues. CDR3 nucleotides: TGTGCCAAAATAGCGGGCGAGATAATATACAATGAGCAGTTCTTC. As protein: CAKIAGEIIYNEQFF.